This entry concerns a single T cell receptor beta chain. The source of the sample is a study of CD8+ T cells in alopecia areata. Extraction and reverse transcription of RNA yielded cDNA as the sequencing template. Only in-frame clones appear in the TCRdb table, and some are missing; sequencing was by immunoSEQ multiplex PCR. The sample shows approximately 280,000 clones, more than 45% of them seen only once. There are 13 residues in the CDR3. V shed 5 bases and J shed 0 bases, with 6 bases lying between them. Germline-derived CDR1 and CDR2 are SGDLS and YYNGEE. Treatment described: oral pan-JAK inhibitor, 5-10 mg twice daily.

The receptor was isolated from a human donor with alopecia areata. V is TRBV9 and J is TRBJ1-5; no firm D call. The sample was CD4+ T cells sorted from blood, taken at week 24, from a patient treated with tofacitinib. Here the CDR3 reads CASRENSNQPQHF. CDR3 nucleotides: TGTGCCAGCAGGGAAAATAGCAATCAGCCCCAGCATTTT.